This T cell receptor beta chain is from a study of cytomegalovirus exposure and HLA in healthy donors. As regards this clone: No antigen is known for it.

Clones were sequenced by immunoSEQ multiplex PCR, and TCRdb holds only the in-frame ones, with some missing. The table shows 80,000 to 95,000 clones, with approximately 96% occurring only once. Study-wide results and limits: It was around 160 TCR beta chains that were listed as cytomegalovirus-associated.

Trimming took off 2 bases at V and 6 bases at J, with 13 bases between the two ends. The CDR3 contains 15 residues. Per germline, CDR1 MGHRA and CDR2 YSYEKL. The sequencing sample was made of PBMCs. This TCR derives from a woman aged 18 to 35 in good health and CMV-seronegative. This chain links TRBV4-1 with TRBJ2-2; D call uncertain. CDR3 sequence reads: CASSQQELVAGELFF. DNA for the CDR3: TGCGCCAGCAGCCAACAAGAGTTGGTTGCCGGGGAGCTGTTTTTT.